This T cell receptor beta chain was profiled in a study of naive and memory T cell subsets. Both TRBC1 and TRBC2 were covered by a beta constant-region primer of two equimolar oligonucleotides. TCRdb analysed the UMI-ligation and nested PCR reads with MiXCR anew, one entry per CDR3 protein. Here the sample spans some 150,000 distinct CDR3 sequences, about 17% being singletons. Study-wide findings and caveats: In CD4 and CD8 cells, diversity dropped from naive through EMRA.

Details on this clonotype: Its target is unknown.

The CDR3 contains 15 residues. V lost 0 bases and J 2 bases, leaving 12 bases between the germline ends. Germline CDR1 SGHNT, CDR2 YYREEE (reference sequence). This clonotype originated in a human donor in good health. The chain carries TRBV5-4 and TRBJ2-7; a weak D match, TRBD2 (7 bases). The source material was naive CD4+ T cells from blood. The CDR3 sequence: CASSLGGGMTYEQYF. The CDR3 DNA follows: TGTGCCAGCAGCTTGGGCGGGGGCATGACCTACGAGCAGTACTTC.